This T cell receptor beta chain was recorded in a study of blood T cell repertoires in COVID-19. The V and J ends lost 0 bases and 0 bases respectively, with 15 bases between them. The germline CDR1 and CDR2 sequences are SGHRS and YFSETQ. CDR3 length: 17 amino acids. Using immunoSEQ multiplex PCR, the repertoire was profiled, and TCRdb retains in-frame clones only, with some absent. The data show some 330,000 clones, over 80% seen once. The genes are TRBV5-1 and TRBJ1-2, with a possible D match to TRBD1 (5 bases). Sample: PBMCs or T cells enriched from blood (not recorded which). The receptor was isolated from a man aged 30 to 45 who had recovered from COVID-19. The CDR3 nucleotides are TGCGCCAGCAGCTTGGACCAGGGTACGTGGGCTAACTATGGCTACACCTTC. Protein: CASSLDQGTWANYGYTF. Together with reference TRBV5-1 and TRBJ1-2, the CDR3 gives the full variable domain: KAGVTQTPRYLIKTRGQQVTLSCSPISGHRSVSWYQQTPGQGLQFLFEYFSETQRNKGNFPGRFSGRQFSNSRSEMNVSTLELGDSALYLCASSLDQGTWANYGYTFGSGTRLTVV.